These 8 T cell receptor beta chains were sequenced from one sample in a study of blood T cell repertoires in COVID-19. Libraries were prepared by immunoSEQ multiplex PCR; TCRdb keeps only in-frame clonotypes and omits some of them. The profile shows 200,000 to 250,000 clones, approximately 90% of them singletons. The specimen sequenced was peripheral blood. The receptors originated from a man aged 55 to 69 with COVID-19, enrolled during active disease.

The rearrangement joins TRBV5-1 to TRBJ2-3, with 13 positions matching TRBD2. CDR3 length: 19 amino acids. The germline CDR1 and CDR2 sequences are SGHRS and YFSETQ. With 0 bases clipped from V and 0 bases from J, the junction kept 7 bases outside the gene matches. The DNA of the CDR3 is TGCGCCAGCAGCTTGGCCGGGACTAGCGGGGTAACTAGCACAGATACGCAGTATTTT. Amino acids: CASSLAGTSGVTSTDTQYF.

This sequence joins TRBV7-9 and TRBJ2-7, with D possibly TRBD1 on 6 matching bases. CDR1 and CDR2 from the germline V gene are SEHNR and FQNEAQ (reference sequence). Trimming cost V 9 bases and J 2 bases, with 17 bases left between them. CDR3 size: 14 residues. The CDR3: CASRRDTGAYEQYF. Here the CDR3 DNA reads TGTGCCAGTAGACGGGACACAGGTGCCTACGAGCAGTACTTC.

The gene calls are TRBV5-1 and TRBJ2-3; 9 bases fit TRBD1. The CDR3 has 16 amino acids. CDR1 and CDR2 (germline): SGHRS, YFSETQ. Trimming cost V 3 bases and J 2 bases; bases outside gene matches: 7. CDR3 sequence (DNA): TGCGCCAGCAGCTCGGAGGGACAGGGTATCACAGATACGCAGTATTTT. It encodes CASSSEGQGITDTQYF.

The J gene is TRBJ2-3, the V gene TRBV5-1; 13 bases map to TRBD2. The V gene's germline CDR1 is SGHRS and CDR2 YFSETQ. V was pared by 2 bases and J by 6 bases, with 12 bases of the junction left unmatched. The CDR3 extends over 18 amino acids. The chain's CDR3 is CASSLPGLAGSIGDTQYF. The DNA for the CDR3 is TGCGCCAGCAGCTTACCGGGACTAGCGGGGTCCATCGGGGATACGCAGTATTTT. Using reference TRBV5-1 and TRBJ2-3 for the parts outside the CDR3, the full variable domain is KAGVTQTPRYLIKTRGQQVTLSCSPISGHRSVSWYQQTPGQGLQFLFEYFSETQRNKGNFPGRFSGRQFSNSRSEMNVSTLELGDSALYLCASSLPGLAGSIGDTQYFGPGTRLTVL.

This clone was seen only once. V and J are TRBV25-1 and TRBJ2-1, with 10 bases aligning to TRBD2. The CDR3 loop spans 16 amino acids. Unmatched junction bases numbered 10, after V lost 2 bases and J lost 9 bases. Germline lookup yields CDR1 MGHDK and CDR2 SYGVNS. Written as DNA, the CDR3 is TGTGCCAGCAGTGAAACGGGTAGCGGGAGGCGAAGTGAGCAGTTCTTC. It specifies CASSETGSGRRSEQFF. Combining the CDR3 with reference TRBV25-1 and TRBJ2-1 gives the whole variable domain EADIYQTPRYLVIGTGKKITLECSQTMGHDKMYWYQQDPGMELHLIHYSYGVNSTEKGDLSSESTVSRIRTEHFPLTLESARPSHTSQYLCASSETGSGRRSEQFFGPGTRLTVL.

The rearrangement joins TRBV11-2 to TRBJ2-3; D gene uncertain. The CDR3 has 16 amino acids. V was pared by 1 base and J by 4 bases, with 15 bases between. Germline V lookup: CDR1 SGHAT, CDR2 FQNNGV. CDR3 sequence reads: CASSLVLVSSADTQYF. The CDR3 coding sequence is TGTGCCAGCAGCTTAGTCCTTGTAAGCAGCGCAGATACGCAGTATTTT.

CDR3 sequence reads: CASSSSDRAGTGELFF. Written as DNA, the CDR3 is TGTGCCAGCAGTTCCTCGGACAGGGCGGGCACCGGGGAGCTGTTTTTT. The chain is built from TRBV6-6 and TRBJ2-2; TRBD1 matches at 8 bases. The ends lost 4 bases at V and 4 bases at J; junction bases unmatched: 8. Per germline, CDR1 MNHNY and CDR2 SVGAGI (reference sequence). The CDR3 has 16 amino acids.

The chain carries TRBV5-4 and TRBJ2-1; 9 nucleotides agree with TRBD1. The V and J ends lost 7 bases and 2 bases, in that order; junction bases with no gene match: 7. The CDR3 runs 15 residues. Per the germline V gene, CDR1 is SGHNT and CDR2 is YYREEE (reference sequence). The DNA for the CDR3 is TGTGCCAGCTCGTGGGACAGGGAACCCTACAATGAGCAGTTCTTC. Encoded protein: CASSWDREPYNEQFF. The entire variable domain, with the rest obtained from reference TRBV5-4 and TRBJ2-1, is as follows: ETGVTQSPTHLIKTRGQQVTLRCSSQSGHNTVSWYQQALGQGPQFIFQYYREEENGRGNFPPRFSGLQFPNYSSELNVNALELDDSALYLCASSWDREPYNEQFFGPGTRLTVL.